What follows is one TCR beta chain and its context. This clonotype occurred many times. The antigen it binds to is not known. Qualities for individual bases were not recorded, and no much larger clone is one base off. The reads were generated on an Illumina MiSeq. TCRdb reworked the public reads: Q25 trimming with fastp, MiXCR clone assembly, productive beta chains retained. Every entry covers one CDR3 protein and lists the most common genes and DNA from its rows. This sample comprises under 5,500 distinct CDR3 sequences, 7% to 10% of them detected only once. The ten largest clones take up roughly 8.7% of the sample. The sample comes from a study. Trimming removed 4 bases from V and 0 bases from J; the gene matches leave 4 bases unexplained. The CDR3, from cysteine to phenylalanine, totals 15 residues. The read is trimmed to its CDR3 DNA, 45 bases read in frame from base 1. The germline V gene (reference sequence) supplies CDR1 DFQATT and CDR2 SNEGSKA.

The chain couples TRBV20-1 to TRBJ2-4; 9 central bases correspond to TRBD2. This TCR was recovered from a human donor with rheumatoid arthritis. What was sequenced was CD4+ T cells from synovial fluid. The DNA is TGCAGTGCTACTCTAGCGGGAATAGCCAAAAACATTCAGTACTTC. The encoded protein is CSATLAGIAKNIQYF.